This is a list of T cell receptor beta chains from one sample in a study of blood T cell repertoires in COVID-19. Generated by immunoSEQ multiplex PCR, the TCRdb table keeps only in-frame clones and is missing some. The table has some 74,000 clones, around 87% seen once. The sample comprised peripheral blood. The source of these receptors is a man in his forties or fifties with active COVID-19. Each CDR3 is given with its conserved first and last residue. D genes are given only for firm matches. A clone size is listed for some rows: how often the clone was seen (once, few, many), or a class if it is expanded.

CDR3 DNA	CDR3 protein	D gene	J gene	V gene	clone size
TGCGCCAGCAGCCCCACTAGCCTAAGCCCCACAGATACGCAGTATTTT	CASSPTSLSPTDTQYF	NA	TRBJ2-3	TRBV4-3	once
TGCGCCAGCAGCCGCGCGGGGACTAGCTCCGTTGGTGAGCAGTTCTTC	CASSRAGTSSVGEQFF	TRBD2	TRBJ2-1	TRBV5-1	NA
TGTGCCAGCAGTTACAAGCAGGGGCTCGGCTACACCTTC	CASSYKQGLGYTF	NA	TRBJ1-2	TRBV6-5	NA
TGTGCCAGCAGCGTAGGCCCCGAGGGTGCAACTAATGAAAAACTGTTTTTT	CASSVGPEGATNEKLFF	NA	TRBJ1-4	TRBV9	NA
TGTGCCAGCAGCGTTGAGGGCTACGAGCAGTACTTC	CASSVEGYEQYF	NA	TRBJ2-7	TRBV9	NA
TGCAGCGTTGAACCCGGGACTAGCGATGGCAATGAGCAGTTCTTC	CSVEPGTSDGNEQFF	TRBD2	TRBJ2-1	TRBV29-1	NA
TGTGCCTGGACTGTCAGGGGCTACGAGCAGTACTTC	CAWTVRGYEQYF	NA	TRBJ2-7	TRBV30	NA
TGTGCCATCCACAGGGATATGAACACTGAAGCTTTCTTT	CAIHRDMNTEAFF	NA	TRBJ1-1	TRBV2	NA
TGTGCCAGCAGCCCCGCGGTAGGCATCGACACCATATATTTT	CASSPAVGIDTIYF	NA	TRBJ1-3	TRBV5-4	NA
TGCGCCAGCAAGGCGGACAACTCCTACGAGCAGTACTTC	CASKADNSYEQYF	NA	TRBJ2-7	TRBV5-1	NA
TGCGCCAGCAGCTTGGCCCTAGCGGGAGAGTTTGAGCAGTTCTTC	CASSLALAGEFEQFF	TRBD2	TRBJ2-1	TRBV5-1	NA
TGCAGCGTCCCGGGACAGGGGACATTTAACTACAATGAGCAGTTCTTC	CSVPGQGTFNYNEQFF	TRBD1	TRBJ2-1	TRBV29-1	medium-sized
TGCGCCAGCAGCCGGGACTACCCAGATACGCAGTATTTT	CASSRDYPDTQYF	TRBD2	TRBJ2-3	TRBV4-3	NA
TGCGCCAGCAGCCATCTAATGTGGGGAGGTGGTGGTGCCGGGGAGCTGTTTTTT	CASSHLMWGGGGAGELFF	NA	TRBJ2-2	TRBV4-3	NA
TGTGCCAGCAGTCGCGACAGGGGGTTCGATGGCTACACCTTC	CASSRDRGFDGYTF	TRBD1	TRBJ1-2	TRBV6-5	NA
TGTGCCAGCAGTGCAGGGGGTATCGGAAACACCATATATTTT	CASSAGGIGNTIYF	TRBD1	TRBJ1-3	TRBV28	NA
TGTGCCAGCAGTTTAATATCGGGACAGGGGTATGCTTTCTTT	CASSLISGQGYAFF	TRBD1	TRBJ1-1	TRBV28	NA
TGTGCCAGCAGCCGCTCCCGACAGGGGTCCTACGAGCAGTACTTC	CASSRSRQGSYEQYF	TRBD1	TRBJ2-7	TRBV6-5	NA
TGCGCCAGCAGCTCAAGGATAGTACAGGGGAGTCGCACTGAAGCTTTCTTT	CASSSRIVQGSRTEAFF	TRBD1	TRBJ1-1	TRBV5-1	NA
TGTGCCAGCAGTTTAATCACCGGCTATGGCTACACCTTC	CASSLITGYGYTF	NA	TRBJ1-2	TRBV28	NA
TGTGCCAGCAGCCCCGGGACAGGGGGAGGCTACGAGCAGTACTTC	CASSPGTGGGYEQYF	TRBD1	TRBJ2-7	TRBV14	NA
TGTGCCACCAGCCCCCAGGGGGCTATGAACACTGAAGCTTTCTTT	CATSPQGAMNTEAFF	TRBD1	TRBJ1-1	TRBV15	NA
TGTGCCTGGAACCCAGGGGGCGGCATCGCTGAAGCTTTCTTT	CAWNPGGGIAEAFF	TRBD1	TRBJ1-1	TRBV30	NA
TGTGCCAGCTCACCCAGCGCTAGGGGGAACCAGCCCCAGCATTTT	CASSPSARGNQPQHF	NA	TRBJ1-5	TRBV18	NA
TGTGCCACCAGTGATGGGACAGGGGCCTACGAGCAGTACTTC	CATSDGTGAYEQYF	TRBD1	TRBJ2-7	TRBV24-1	NA
TGCAGCGTCCTCGATGGGAGGGTTCGGGGCGAGCAGTACTTC	CSVLDGRVRGEQYF	TRBD2	TRBJ2-7	TRBV29-1	NA
TGTGCCAGCAGTTGGGGACAGGGGTACCAAGAGACCCAGTACTTC	CASSWGQGYQETQYF	TRBD1	TRBJ2-5	TRBV2	NA
TGTGCCAGCGGCAGGGACAGCCCGGGCCAGCCCCAGCATTTT	CASGRDSPGQPQHF	TRBD1	TRBJ1-5	TRBV7-2	NA
TGTGCCAGCAGTTATTTAGCGGGGGGACCCTACGAGCAGTACTTC	CASSYLAGGPYEQYF	TRBD2	TRBJ2-7	TRBV6-5	NA
TGTGCCAGCACCCCGGGGGGAGGAGAGCAGTTCTTC	CASTPGGGEQFF	TRBD2	TRBJ2-1	TRBV5-6	NA
TGTGCCAGCAGCTCCTCCGGGACAGGGGGGACTGAAGCTTTCTTT	CASSSSGTGGTEAFF	TRBD1	TRBJ1-1	TRBV13	NA
TGCGCCAGCAGGGTGGGACAGGGTATAACTGAGCAGTTCTTC	CASRVGQGITEQFF	TRBD1	TRBJ2-1	TRBV5-1	NA
TGTGCCAGCAGCTCCCCGGGTAGCGGCAATGAGCAGTTCTTC	CASSSPGSGNEQFF	NA	TRBJ2-1	TRBV7-3	NA
TGCGCCAGCAGCTTGGGAGGGGGCAAATCTGGAAACACCATATATTTT	CASSLGGGKSGNTIYF	TRBD1	TRBJ1-3	TRBV5-1	NA
TGTGCCTGGAGTGGAGCGGGACGCGGGGAGCTGTTTTTT	CAWSGAGRGELFF	TRBD2	TRBJ2-2	TRBV30	NA
TGTGCCACCAGTGATTCTAGACAGTCAAATCAGCCCCAGCATTTT	CATSDSRQSNQPQHF	NA	TRBJ1-5	TRBV24-1	once
TGTGCCAGTAGTATAGTAGGGACAGCCGATTCCTACGAGCAGTACTTC	CASSIVGTADSYEQYF	TRBD1	TRBJ2-7	TRBV19	NA
TGCGCCAGCAGTTACGACAGGGTGGGCTACAATGAGCAGTTCTTC	CASSYDRVGYNEQFF	TRBD1	TRBJ2-1	TRBV4-3	NA
TGTGCCAGCAGCCAAGATCTTTACGGTGAGACTTTCTTT	CASSQDLYGETFF	NA	TRBJ1-1	TRBV3-1/TRBV3-2	once
TGCGCCAGCAGCCAAGATCGTCAGGGGGCGAGAAGGGCTGAAGCTTTCTTT	CASSQDRQGARRAEAFF	TRBD1	TRBJ1-1	TRBV4-1	NA
TGTGCCAGTAGTATTCGAGGGAAGGTCAACACCATATATTTT	CASSIRGKVNTIYF	NA	TRBJ1-3	TRBV19	NA
TGTGCCAGCTCACCAGGGCAGCCCGCTAACTATGGCTACACCTTC	CASSPGQPANYGYTF	NA	TRBJ1-2	TRBV18	NA